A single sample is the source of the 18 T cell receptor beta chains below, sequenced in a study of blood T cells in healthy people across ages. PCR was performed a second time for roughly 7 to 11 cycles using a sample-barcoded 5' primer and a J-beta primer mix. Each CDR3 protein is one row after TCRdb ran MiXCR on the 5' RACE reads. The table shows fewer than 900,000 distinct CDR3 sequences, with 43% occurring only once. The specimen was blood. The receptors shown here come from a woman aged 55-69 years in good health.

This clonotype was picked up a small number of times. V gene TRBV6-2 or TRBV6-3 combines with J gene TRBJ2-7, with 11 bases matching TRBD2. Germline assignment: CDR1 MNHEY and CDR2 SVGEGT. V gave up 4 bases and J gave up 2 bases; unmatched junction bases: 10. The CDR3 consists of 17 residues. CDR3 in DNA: TGTGCCAGCAGTTCCCCGGGACTAGCGGCCCCCACCTACGAGCAGTACTTC. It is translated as CASSSPGLAAPTYEQYF.

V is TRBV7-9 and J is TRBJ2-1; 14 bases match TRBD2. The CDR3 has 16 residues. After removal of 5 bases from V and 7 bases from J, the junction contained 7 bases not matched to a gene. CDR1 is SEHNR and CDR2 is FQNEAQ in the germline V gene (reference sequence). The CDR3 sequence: CASSIPGLAGVNEQFF. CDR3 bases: TGTGCCAGCAGCATACCGGGACTAGCGGGAGTGAATGAGCAGTTCTTC. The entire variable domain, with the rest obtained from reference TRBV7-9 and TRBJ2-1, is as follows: DTGVSQNPRHKITKRGQNVTFRCDPISEHNRLYWYRQTLGQGPEFLTYFQNEAQLEKSRLLSDRFSAERPKGSFSTLEIQRTEQGDSAMYLCASSIPGLAGVNEQFFGPGTRLTVL.

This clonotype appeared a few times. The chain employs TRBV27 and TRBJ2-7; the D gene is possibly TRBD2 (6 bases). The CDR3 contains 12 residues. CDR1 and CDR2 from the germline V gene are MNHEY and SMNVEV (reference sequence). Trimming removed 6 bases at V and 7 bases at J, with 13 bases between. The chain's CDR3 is CASRNGAGEQYF. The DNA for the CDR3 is TGTGCCAGCAGAAACGGGGCGGGGGAGCAGTACTTC.

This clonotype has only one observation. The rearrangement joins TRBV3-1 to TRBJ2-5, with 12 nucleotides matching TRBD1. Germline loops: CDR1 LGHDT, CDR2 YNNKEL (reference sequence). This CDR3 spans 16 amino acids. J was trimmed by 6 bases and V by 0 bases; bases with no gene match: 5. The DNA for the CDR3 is TGTGCCAGCAGCCAAGATACGGGGACAGGGGGCAAGACCCAGTACTTC. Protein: CASSQDTGTGGKTQYF.

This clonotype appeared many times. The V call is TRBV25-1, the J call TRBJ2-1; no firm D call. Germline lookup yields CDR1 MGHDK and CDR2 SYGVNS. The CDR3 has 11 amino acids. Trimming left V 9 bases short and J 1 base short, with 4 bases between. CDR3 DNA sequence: TGTGCCAGTCAATCCTACAATGAGCAGTTCTTC. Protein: CASQSYNEQFF.

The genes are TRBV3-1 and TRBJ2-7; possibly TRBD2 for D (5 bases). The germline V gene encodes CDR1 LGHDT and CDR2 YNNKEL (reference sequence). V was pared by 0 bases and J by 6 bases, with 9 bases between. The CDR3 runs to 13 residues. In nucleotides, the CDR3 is TGTGCCAGCAGCCAAGATTGGAGCGGCGAGCAGTACTTC. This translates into CASSQDWSGEQYF.

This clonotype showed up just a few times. The CDR3 DNA is TGTGCCAGCAGCCGAGGACCTATAGGGGAGACCCAGTACTTC. It encodes CASSRGPIGETQYF. V and J are TRBV7-6 and TRBJ2-5; D gene ambiguous. The CDR3 sequence is 14 residues long. Trimming left V 5 bases short and J 5 bases short, with 15 bases between. The germline V gene encodes CDR1 SGHVS and CDR2 FNYEAQ.

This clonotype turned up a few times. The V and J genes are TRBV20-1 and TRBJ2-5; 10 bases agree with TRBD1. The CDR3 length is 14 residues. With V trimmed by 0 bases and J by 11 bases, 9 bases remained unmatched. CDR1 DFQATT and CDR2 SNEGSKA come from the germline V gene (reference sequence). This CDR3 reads CSAREGQGKNEQYF. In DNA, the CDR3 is TGCAGTGCTAGAGAGGGACAGGGGAAAAATGAGCAGTACTTC.

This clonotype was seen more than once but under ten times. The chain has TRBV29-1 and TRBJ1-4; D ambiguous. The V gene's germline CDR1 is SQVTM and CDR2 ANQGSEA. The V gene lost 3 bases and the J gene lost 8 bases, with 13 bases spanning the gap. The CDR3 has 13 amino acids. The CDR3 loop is CSVDFGIGEKLFF. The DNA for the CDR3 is TGCAGCGTTGATTTTGGTATTGGAGAAAAACTGTTTTTT.

The CDR3 DNA follows: TGTGCCAGCAGCGTAAAGCTGGGTTCACCCCTCCACTTT. Protein: CASSVKLGSPLHF. V gene TRBV9 combines with J gene TRBJ1-6; D is unclear. The V and J ends lost 1 base and 9 bases respectively, with 8 bases between them. The CDR3 length is 13 residues. The V gene's germline CDR1 is SGDLS and CDR2 YYNGEE.

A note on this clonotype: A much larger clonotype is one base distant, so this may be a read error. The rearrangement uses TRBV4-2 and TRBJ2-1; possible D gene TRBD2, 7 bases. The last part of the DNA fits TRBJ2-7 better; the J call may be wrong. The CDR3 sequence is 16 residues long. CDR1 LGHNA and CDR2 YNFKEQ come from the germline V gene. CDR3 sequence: CASSQERGASYNEQYF. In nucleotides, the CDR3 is TGTGCCAGCAGCCAAGAACGGGGGGCCTCCTACAATGAGCAGTACTTC.

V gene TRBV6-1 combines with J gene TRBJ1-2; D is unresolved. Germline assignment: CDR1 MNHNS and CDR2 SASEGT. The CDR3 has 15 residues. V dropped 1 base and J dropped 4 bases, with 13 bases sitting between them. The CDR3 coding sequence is TGTGCCAGCAGTGAAGAGGTCAGCAAACGCTATGGCTACACCTTC. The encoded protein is CASSEEVSKRYGYTF.

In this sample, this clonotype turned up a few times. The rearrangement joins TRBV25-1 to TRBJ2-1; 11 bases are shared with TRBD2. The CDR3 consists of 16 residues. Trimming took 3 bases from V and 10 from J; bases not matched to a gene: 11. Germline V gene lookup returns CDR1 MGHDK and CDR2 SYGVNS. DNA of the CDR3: TGTGCCAGCAGTGACCTAGCGGGAGGACTTTCCGAGGAGCAGTTCTTC. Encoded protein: CASSDLAGGLSEEQFF. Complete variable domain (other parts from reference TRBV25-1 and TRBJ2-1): EADIYQTPRYLVIGTGKKITLECSQTMGHDKMYWYQQDPGMELHLIHYSYGVNSTEKGDLSSESTVSRIRTEHFPLTLESARPSHTSQYLCASSDLAGGLSEEQFFGPGTRLTVL.

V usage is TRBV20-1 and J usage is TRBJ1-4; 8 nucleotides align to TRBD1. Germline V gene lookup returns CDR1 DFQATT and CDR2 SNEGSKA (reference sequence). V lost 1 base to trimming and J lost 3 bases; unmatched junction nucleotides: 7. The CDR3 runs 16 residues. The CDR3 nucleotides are TGCAGTGCTAGAGGGGACAGGAGTGCGGCTAATGAAAAACTGTTTTTT. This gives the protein CSARGDRSAANEKLFF.

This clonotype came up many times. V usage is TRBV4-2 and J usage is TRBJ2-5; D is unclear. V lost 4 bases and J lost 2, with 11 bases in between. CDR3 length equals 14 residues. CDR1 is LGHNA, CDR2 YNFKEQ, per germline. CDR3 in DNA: TGTGCCAGCAGCCGTCAAAGAGATCAAGAGACCCAGTACTTC. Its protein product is CASSRQRDQETQYF.

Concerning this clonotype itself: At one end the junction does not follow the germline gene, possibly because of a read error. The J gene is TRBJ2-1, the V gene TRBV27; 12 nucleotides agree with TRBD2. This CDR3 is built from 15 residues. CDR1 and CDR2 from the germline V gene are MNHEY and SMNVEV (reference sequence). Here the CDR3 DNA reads TGTGCCGGCAGCCGCCCCGGACTAGCGGGAAATGAGCAGTTCTTC. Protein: CAGSRPGLAGNEQFF.

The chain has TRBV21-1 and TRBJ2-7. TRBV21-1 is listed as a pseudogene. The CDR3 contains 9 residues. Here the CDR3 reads CASSPWQYF. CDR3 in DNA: TGTGCCAGCAGCCCTTGGCAGTACTTC.

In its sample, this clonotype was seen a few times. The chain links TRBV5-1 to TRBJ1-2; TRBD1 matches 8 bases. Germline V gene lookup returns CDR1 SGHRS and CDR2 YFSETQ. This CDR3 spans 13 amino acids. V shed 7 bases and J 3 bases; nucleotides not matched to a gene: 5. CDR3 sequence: CASGKQGDYGYTF. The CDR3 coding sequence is TGCGCCAGCGGAAAACAGGGGGACTATGGCTACACCTTC.